The 10 T cell receptor beta chains given below trace back to one sample, sequenced in a study of siplizumab effects on memory and regulatory T cells. The data were produced by immunoSEQ multiplex PCR, yet TCRdb's version contains in-frame clones alone and is incomplete. The sample holds tens of thousands of clones, around nine tenths seen once. Specimen: Tregs sorted from blood. The receptors here all came from a human donor in good health.

The V gene is TRBV7-2, the J gene TRBJ2-5; 7 nucleotides align to TRBD1. CDR1 and CDR2 from the germline V gene are SGHTA and FQGNSA. The trim removed 4 bases at V and 12 bases at J, leaving 8 bases unmatched. The CDR3 consists of 12 residues. CDR3 loop: CASSSLTGPEYF. In DNA form, the CDR3 reads TGTGCCAGCAGCTCCCTGACAGGGCCCGAGTACTTC.

The chain's CDR3 is CAWRPGMGEKLFF. CDR3 sequence (DNA): TGTGCCTGGAGACCAGGGATGGGGGAAAAACTGTTTTTT. The chain links TRBV30 to TRBJ1-4, with D possibly TRBD1 on 5 matching bases. Germline values: CDR1 GTSNPN, CDR2 SVGIG (reference sequence). This CDR3 is built from 13 residues. V was clipped by 3 bases and J by 8 bases, with 13 bases between them.

This clone was recorded many times. The chain couples TRBV4-3 to TRBJ2-3, with D uncertain. The germline gives CDR1 LGHNA, CDR2 YSLEER. V dropped 0 bases and J dropped 6 bases, with 10 bases sitting between them. This CDR3 comprises 14 residues. The CDR3 protein is CASSQDHSRDTQYF. The CDR3 DNA sequence: TGCGCCAGCAGCCAAGATCATTCCAGGGATACGCAGTATTTT.

The chain employs TRBV11-3 and TRBJ2-7; 7 bases fit TRBD1. J was trimmed by 2 bases and V by 5 bases; bases with no gene match: 3. The V gene's germline CDR1 is SGHNT and CDR2 YENEEA. CDR3 length: 13 amino acids. CDR3 amino acids: CASSRDSAYEQYF. The CDR3 DNA reads TGTGCCAGCAGCCGGGACAGTGCCTACGAGCAGTACTTC.

J is TRBJ2-3 and V is TRBV7-3, with 7 bases fitting TRBD2. The V segment lost 2 bases and the J segment 4 bases; nucleotides outside the gene matches: 0. The germline gives CDR1 SGHTA, CDR2 FQGTGA. There are 13 residues in the CDR3. CDR3 DNA: TGTGCCAGCAGCTTAGCGGGAGCAGATACGCAGTATTTT. It specifies CASSLAGADTQYF.

The CDR3 DNA is TGCGCCAGCAGCTTCCGGGACAGGGGGCACGAGCAGTACTTC. Translated, it gives CASSFRDRGHEQYF. V usage is TRBV5-1 and J usage is TRBJ2-7; 12 positions agree with TRBD1. The CDR3 loop spans 14 amino acids. Looked up from germline, CDR1 is SGHRS and CDR2 is YFSETQ. V lost 2 bases and J lost 5; bases outside the gene matches: 2.

This clone was seen just once. The rearrangement links TRBV10-3 to TRBJ2-1, with D perhaps TRBD2 (6 bases). V lost 0 bases to trimming and J lost 7 bases, with 16 bases between them. Germline-derived CDR1 and CDR2 are ENHRY and SYGVKD. The CDR3 extends over 16 amino acids. The CDR3, as DNA: TGTGCCATCAGTGAGTCAGAGCGGGCTGCAGGTAATGAGCAGTTCTTC. Its translation is CAISESERAAGNEQFF.

The rearrangement links TRBV19 to TRBJ1-2; no firm D call. The CDR3 is 12 residues long. CDR1 LNHDA and CDR2 SQIVND come from the germline V gene (reference sequence). Trimming left V 4 bases short and J 7 bases short, with 10 bases between. CDR3 bases: TGTGCCAGTAGTACTGTCGTCAGTGGCTACACCTTC. It yields the protein CASSTVVSGYTF.

This chain links TRBV2 with TRBJ2-1; 7 bases map to TRBD1. CDR3 length equals 15 residues. Germline CDR1 and CDR2: SNHLY and FYNNEI. V lost 6 bases and J lost 6; bases outside the gene matches: 11. This CDR3 is CASRGRQGPVNEQFF. Here the CDR3 DNA reads TGTGCCAGCAGGGGAAGACAGGGCCCGGTCAATGAGCAGTTCTTC.

The rearrangement uses TRBV15 and TRBJ2-2, with 11 bases matching TRBD2. This CDR3 is 17 amino acids long. Germline trimming cut 4 bases from V and 3 bases from J; bases unmatched to any gene: 7. Germline loops: CDR1 LNHNV, CDR2 YYDKDF (reference sequence). The CDR3 here is CATSTRLAGRYTGELFF. The CDR3 coding sequence is TGTGCCACCAGCACTCGACTAGCGGGAAGGTACACCGGGGAGCTGTTTTTT.